The 11 T cell receptor beta chains listed next were all sequenced from one sample in a study of shared clonotypes between healthy human individuals (dated by TCRdb to the early 2020s). The receptor library was made with the immunoSEQ multiplex PCR assay. As stored in TCRdb, this immuneACCESS dataset retains in-frame rearrangements with V and J assigned. A fraction of the clones does not appear; measured against another copy, unresolved V genes explain less than half of the discrepancy, and the remainder lacks a known reason. Recorded for this sample are under 1 million clones; approximately 96% of them occurred a single time. Jointly, the top ten make up less than 0.3% of the sample. CD8 naive samples consisted of CD45RO-negative cells that were positively selected for CCR7, yielding a CD45RA+CCR7+ population without TemRA cells. The sample was naive CD8+ T cells sorted from blood. Interpreted using the paper, the cell subset or site label stands for: CD45RA+CCR7+. The origin of the receptors is a man aged 25-45 years in good health.

This chain uses TRBV4-1 with TRBJ2-3; no definite D call. V was shortened by 1 base and J by 1 base, with 12 bases between the two germline ends. The CDR3 extends over 16 amino acids. Looked up from germline, CDR1 is MGHRA and CDR2 is YSYEKL. CDR3 nucleotide sequence: TGCGCCAGCAGCCAAGTGGGTAGCAGACGCACAGATACGCAGTATTTT. Its protein is CASSQVGSRRTDTQYF.

The rearrangement uses TRBV7-6 and TRBJ2-3, with 8 positions matching TRBD2. J lost 8 bases, V lost 5 bases, and 15 bases had no gene match. Per the germline V gene, CDR1 is SGHVS and CDR2 is FNYEAQ. CDR3 length: 16 amino acids. CDR3 coding DNA: TGTGCCAGCAGCCCCGCCCTTGAGGCGGGAGGAGTTACGCAGTATTTT. It specifies CASSPALEAGGVTQYF.

The sample holds one count of this clone. This sequence joins TRBV27 and TRBJ2-3; D uncertain. CDR3 size: 15 residues. CDR1 and CDR2 from the germline V gene are MNHEY and SMNVEV (reference sequence). The V end was cut by 3 bases, the J end by 1 base, with 11 bases between. This chain's CDR3 is CASSFVGSGTDTQYF. As DNA, the CDR3 is TGTGCCAGCAGTTTTGTGGGGTCCGGCACAGATACGCAGTATTTT.

This chain joins TRBV15 and TRBJ2-7, with 10 bases matching TRBD2. Looked up from germline, CDR1 is LNHNV and CDR2 is YYDKDF (reference sequence). J gave up 5 bases and V 8 bases, and 9 bases lay outside the gene matches. The CDR3 has 14 residues. This CDR3 reads CATGSLAGVNEQYF. CDR3 nucleotides: TGTGCCACCGGTAGTCTAGCGGGAGTTAACGAGCAGTACTTC.

The chain has TRBV14 and TRBJ1-2, with D unclear. CDR1 is SGHDN and CDR2 is FVKESK in the germline V gene. CDR3 length: 15 residues. V was trimmed by 4 bases and J by 4 bases, leaving 16 bases between them. The CDR3 is CASSPTISRFYGYTF. CDR3 DNA sequence: TGTGCCAGCAGCCCGACAATTTCTCGCTTCTATGGCTACACCTTC.

The chain uses TRBV9 and TRBJ1-5, with 7 positions matching TRBD1. Germline loops: CDR1 SGDLS, CDR2 YYNGEE. V was clipped by 0 bases and J by 2 bases; unmatched bases: 2. The CDR3 sequence is 15 residues long. The CDR3 reads CASSVAGTGNQPQHF. The DNA for the CDR3 is TGTGCCAGCAGCGTAGCAGGGACAGGCAATCAGCCCCAGCATTTT. The full variable domain, completed using reference TRBV9 and TRBJ1-5, is DSGVTQTPKHLITATGQRVTLRCSPRSGDLSVYWYQQSLDQGLQFLIQYYNGEERAKGNILERFSAQQFPDLHSELNLSSLELGDSALYFCASSVAGTGNQPQHFGDGTRLSIL.

This chain connects TRBV9 to TRBJ1-1; TRBD1 matches at 9 bases. From germline, CDR1 is SGDLS and CDR2 YYNGEE. The CDR3 covers 16 residues. J was trimmed by 4 bases and V by 2 bases; bases with no gene match: 9. This CDR3 reads CASSVGMGQGGTEAFF. In nucleotides, the CDR3 is TGTGCCAGCAGCGTCGGCATGGGACAGGGAGGCACTGAAGCTTTCTTT.

This clone was detected a few times. Additional DNA sequences in this sample encode the identical CDR3. V usage is TRBV25-1 and J usage is TRBJ2-7; D remains ambiguous. The CDR3 totals 11 residues. Germline assignment: CDR1 MGHDK and CDR2 SYGVNS. Deletions cut 6 bases from V and 4 bases from J, with 7 bases between. The CDR3 sequence: CASSPGYEQYF. The DNA of the CDR3 is TGTGCCAGCAGCCCCGGATACGAGCAGTACTTC.

The J gene is TRBJ2-2, the V gene TRBV5-6, with TRBD2 identical over 7 bases. Germline CDR1 reads SGHDT; CDR2 reads YYEEEE. The V segment lost 0 bases and the J segment 2 bases; nucleotides outside the gene matches: 10. The CDR3 covers 18 residues. The CDR3 reads CASSLGILAGINTGELFF. The CDR3 region has the DNA TGTGCCAGCAGCTTGGGGATCTTAGCGGGCATTAACACCGGGGAGCTGTTTTTT.

The chain has TRBV10-1 and TRBJ2-3, with 7 bases identical to TRBD2. The CDR3 totals 13 residues. The germline V gene encodes CDR1 WNHNN and CDR2 SYGVQD (reference sequence). The CDR3 loop is CAWGGEGPDTQYF. The DNA of the CDR3 is TGCGCGTGGGGGGGAGAGGGCCCAGATACGCAGTATTTT.

CDR3 protein: CAGGPNYNEQFF. The CDR3 bases are TGTGCCGGGGGGCCGAATTACAATGAGCAGTTCTTC. V usage is TRBV6-5 and J usage is TRBJ2-1, with D tentatively TRBD1 or TRBD2 (6 bases each). Trimming removed 11 bases at V and 4 bases at J, with 12 bases between. Germline V gene data show CDR1 as MNHEY and CDR2 as SVGAGI. The CDR3 totals 12 residues.